Below, one T cell receptor (beta chain) is given with its context. The entry originates in a study of blood T cell repertoires in COVID-19. The repertoire was sequenced with immunoSEQ multiplex PCR; TCRdb's copy has only in-frame clones and lacks some. The sample lists about 400,000 clones; 70% to 90% were seen once. This receptor was taken from a human donor in a cohort sampled during active COVID-19. The sequenced sample was peripheral blood.

CDR3 loop: CASSHPKGRGTEAFF. The CDR3 nucleotides read TGTGCCAGCAGCCACCCAAAGGGCAGGGGGACTGAAGCTTTCTTT. This rearrangement joins TRBV3-1 (or the pseudogene TRBV3-2) to TRBJ1-1, with 7 bases identical to TRBD1. Germline trimming cut 3 bases from V and 5 bases from J; bases unmatched to any gene: 9. Germline CDR1 LGHDT, CDR2 YNNKEL (reference sequence). The CDR3 covers 15 residues.